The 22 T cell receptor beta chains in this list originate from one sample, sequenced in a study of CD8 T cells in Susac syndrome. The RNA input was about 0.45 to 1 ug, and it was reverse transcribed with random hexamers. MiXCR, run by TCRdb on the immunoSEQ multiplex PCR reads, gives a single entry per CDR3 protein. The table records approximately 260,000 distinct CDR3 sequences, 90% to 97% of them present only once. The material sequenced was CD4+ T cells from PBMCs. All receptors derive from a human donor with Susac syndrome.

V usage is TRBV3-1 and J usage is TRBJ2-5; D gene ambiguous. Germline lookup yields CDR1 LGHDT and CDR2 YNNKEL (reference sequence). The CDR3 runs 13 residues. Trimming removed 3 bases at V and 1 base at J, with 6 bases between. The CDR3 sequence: CASSQSFQETQYF. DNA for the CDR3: TGTGCCAGCAGCCAGTCCTTCCAAGAGACCCAGTACTTC.

The CDR3 region has the DNA TGTGCCAGCAGTTTCAGGGAATTCAAGTCAGCTTTCTTT. It specifies CASSFREFKSAFF. V gene TRBV27 combines with J gene TRBJ1-1; possible D gene TRBD1, 5 bases. Germline CDR1 and CDR2: MNHEY and SMNVEV (reference sequence). The V end was cut by 3 bases, the J end by 10 bases, with 15 bases between. CDR3 size: 13 residues.

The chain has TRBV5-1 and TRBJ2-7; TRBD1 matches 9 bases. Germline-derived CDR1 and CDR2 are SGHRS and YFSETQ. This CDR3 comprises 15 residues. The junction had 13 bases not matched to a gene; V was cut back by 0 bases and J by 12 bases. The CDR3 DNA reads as TGCGCCAGCAGCTTGGCCGGAGGGACAGGGCGACATCTGTACTTC. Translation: CASSLAGGTGRHLYF.

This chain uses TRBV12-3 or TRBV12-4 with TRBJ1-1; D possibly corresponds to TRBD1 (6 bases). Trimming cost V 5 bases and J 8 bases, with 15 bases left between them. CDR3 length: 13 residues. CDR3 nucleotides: TGTGCCAGCAGTCCTACGGGGGGCGCAGAAGCTTTCTTT. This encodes CASSPTGGAEAFF.

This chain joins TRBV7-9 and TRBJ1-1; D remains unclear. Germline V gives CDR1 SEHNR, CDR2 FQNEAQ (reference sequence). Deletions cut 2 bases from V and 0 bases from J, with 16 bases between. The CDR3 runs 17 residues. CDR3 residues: CASSLHKVGRVNTEAFF. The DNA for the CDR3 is TGTGCCAGCAGCTTACACAAGGTGGGGAGGGTGAACACTGAAGCTTTCTTT.

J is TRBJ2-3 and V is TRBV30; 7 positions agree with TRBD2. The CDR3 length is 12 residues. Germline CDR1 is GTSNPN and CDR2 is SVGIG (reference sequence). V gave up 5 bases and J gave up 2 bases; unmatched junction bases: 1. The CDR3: CAWGTTTDTQYF. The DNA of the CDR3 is TGTGCCTGGGGGACTACCACAGATACGCAGTATTTT.

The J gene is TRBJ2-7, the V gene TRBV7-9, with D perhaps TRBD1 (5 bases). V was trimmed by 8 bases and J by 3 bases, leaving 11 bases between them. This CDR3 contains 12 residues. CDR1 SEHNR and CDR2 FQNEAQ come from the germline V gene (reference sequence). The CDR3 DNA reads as TGTGCCAGCGGGCCAGGACACTACGAGCAGTACTTC. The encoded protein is CASGPGHYEQYF.

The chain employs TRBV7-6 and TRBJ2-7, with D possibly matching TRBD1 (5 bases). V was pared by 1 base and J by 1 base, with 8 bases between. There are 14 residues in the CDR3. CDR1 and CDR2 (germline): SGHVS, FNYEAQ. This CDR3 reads CASSLVQGSYEQYF. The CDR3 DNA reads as TGTGCCAGCAGCTTAGTTCAGGGTTCCTACGAGCAGTACTTC.

The CDR3 loop reads CASSLGGSSETQYF. CDR3 DNA: TGCGCCAGCAGCTTGGGCGGGAGTTCGGAGACCCAGTACTTC. The rearrangement uses TRBV5-1 and TRBJ2-5; the match to TRBD2 covers 7 bases. The junction had 4 bases not matched to a gene; V was cut back by 0 bases and J by 5 bases. The CDR3 is 14 amino acids. Per germline, CDR1 SGHRS and CDR2 YFSETQ.

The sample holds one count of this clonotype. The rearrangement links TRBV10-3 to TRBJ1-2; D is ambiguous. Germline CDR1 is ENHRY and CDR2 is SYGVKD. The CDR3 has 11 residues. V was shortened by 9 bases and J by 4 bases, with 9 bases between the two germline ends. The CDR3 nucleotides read TGTGCCATTTCTCCCGCCTATGGCTACACCTTC. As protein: CAISPAYGYTF.

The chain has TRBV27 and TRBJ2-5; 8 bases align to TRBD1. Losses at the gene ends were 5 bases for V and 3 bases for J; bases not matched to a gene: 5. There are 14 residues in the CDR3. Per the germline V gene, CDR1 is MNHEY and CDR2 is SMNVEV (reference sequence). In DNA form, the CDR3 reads TGTGCCAGCAGTCCGCGGACAGGGAAAGAGACCCAGTACTTC. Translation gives CASSPRTGKETQYF.

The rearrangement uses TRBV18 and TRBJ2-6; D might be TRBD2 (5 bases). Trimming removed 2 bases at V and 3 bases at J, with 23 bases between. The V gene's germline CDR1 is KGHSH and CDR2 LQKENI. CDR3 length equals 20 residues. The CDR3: CASSPSGSFGRGFGANVLTF. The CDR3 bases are TGTGCCAGCTCACCAAGCGGATCCTTTGGCCGTGGATTTGGGGCCAACGTCCTGACTTTC.

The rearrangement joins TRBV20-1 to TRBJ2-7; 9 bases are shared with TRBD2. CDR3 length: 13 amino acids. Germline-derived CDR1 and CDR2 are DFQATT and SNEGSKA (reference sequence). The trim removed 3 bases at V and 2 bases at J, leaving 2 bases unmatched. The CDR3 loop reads CSASSGRAYEQYF. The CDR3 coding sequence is TGCAGTGCTAGTAGCGGGAGAGCCTACGAGCAGTACTTC.

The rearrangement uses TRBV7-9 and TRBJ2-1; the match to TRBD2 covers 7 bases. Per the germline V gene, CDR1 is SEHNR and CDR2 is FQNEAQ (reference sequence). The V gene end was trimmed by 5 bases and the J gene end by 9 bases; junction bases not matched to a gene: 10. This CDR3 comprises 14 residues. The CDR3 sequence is CASSPSGAHLEQFF. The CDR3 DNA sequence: TGTGCCAGCAGCCCCAGCGGGGCCCACCTTGAGCAGTTCTTC.

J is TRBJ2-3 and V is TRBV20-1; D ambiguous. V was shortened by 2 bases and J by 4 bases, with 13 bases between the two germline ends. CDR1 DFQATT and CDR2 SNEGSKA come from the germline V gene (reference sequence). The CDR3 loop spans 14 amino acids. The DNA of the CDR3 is TGCAGTGCTAGAAGGTCGAGTCTCCCAGATACGCAGTATTTT. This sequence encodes CSARRSSLPDTQYF.

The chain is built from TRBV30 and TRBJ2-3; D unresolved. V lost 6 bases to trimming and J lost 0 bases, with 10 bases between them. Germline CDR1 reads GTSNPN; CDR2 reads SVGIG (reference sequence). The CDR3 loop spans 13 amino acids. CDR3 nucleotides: TGTGCCTGCGCGGAGTTTAGCACAGATACGCAGTATTTT. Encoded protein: CACAEFSTDTQYF.

The chain's CDR3 is CAWKVAGMQETQYF. DNA of the CDR3: TGTGCCTGGAAGGTAGCGGGGATGCAAGAGACCCAGTACTTC. The chain employs TRBV30 and TRBJ2-5; 8 bases are shared with TRBD2. The CDR3 consists of 14 residues. V trimming: 4 bases; J trimming: 2 bases; junction bases outside the gene matches: 6. Germline V gene sequence: CDR1 GTSNPN, CDR2 SVGIG (reference sequence). The variable domain in full, completed from reference TRBV30 and TRBJ2-5, reads SQTIHQWPATLVQPVGSPLSLECTVEGTSNPNLYWYRQAAGRGLQLLFYSVGIGQISSEVPQNLSASRPQDRQFILSSKKLLLSDSGFYLCAWKVAGMQETQYFGPGTRLLVL.

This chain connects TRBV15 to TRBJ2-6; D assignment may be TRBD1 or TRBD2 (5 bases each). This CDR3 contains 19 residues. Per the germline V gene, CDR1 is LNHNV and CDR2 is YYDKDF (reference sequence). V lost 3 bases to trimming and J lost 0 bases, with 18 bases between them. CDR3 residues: CATSRVKRDLSSGANVLTF. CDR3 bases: TGTGCCACCAGCAGGGTAAAACGGGACCTCTCCTCTGGGGCCAACGTCCTGACTTTC.

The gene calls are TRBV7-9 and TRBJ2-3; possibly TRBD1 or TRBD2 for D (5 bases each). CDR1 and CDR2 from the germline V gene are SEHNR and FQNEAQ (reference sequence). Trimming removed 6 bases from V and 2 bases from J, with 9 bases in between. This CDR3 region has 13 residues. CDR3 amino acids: CASRLGVTDTQYF. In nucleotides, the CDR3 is TGTGCCAGCAGACTAGGGGTCACAGATACGCAGTATTTT.

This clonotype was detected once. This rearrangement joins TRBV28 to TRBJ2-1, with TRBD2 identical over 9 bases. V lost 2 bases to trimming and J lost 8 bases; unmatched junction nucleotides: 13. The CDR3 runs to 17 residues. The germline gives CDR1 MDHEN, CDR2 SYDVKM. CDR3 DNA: TGTGCCAGCAGTTTACCACCTATAGCGGGAGAGCACGATGAGCAGTTCTTC. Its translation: CASSLPPIAGEHDEQFF.

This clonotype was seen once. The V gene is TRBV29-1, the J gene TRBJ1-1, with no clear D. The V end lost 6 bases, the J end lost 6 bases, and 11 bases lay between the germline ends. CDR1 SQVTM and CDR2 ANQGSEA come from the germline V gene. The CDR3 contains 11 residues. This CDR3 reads CSVTEWSEAFF. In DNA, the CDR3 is TGCAGCGTCACCGAATGGTCTGAAGCTTTCTTT.

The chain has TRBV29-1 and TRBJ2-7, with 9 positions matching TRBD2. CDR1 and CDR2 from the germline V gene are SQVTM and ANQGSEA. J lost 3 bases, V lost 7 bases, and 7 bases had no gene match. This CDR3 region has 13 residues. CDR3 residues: CSAGLARSYEQYF. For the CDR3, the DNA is TGCAGCGCCGGACTAGCGCGCAGCTACGAGCAGTACTTC.